A selection of T cell receptor beta chains follows, all from one sample in a study of cytomegalovirus exposure and HLA in healthy donors. Assay: immunoSEQ multiplex PCR; the TCRdb copy retains only in-frame clones and omits some. The sample has roughly 100,000 clones; under 80% are singletons. Sequenced: PBMCs. All receptors come from a woman aged 45-60 years in good health and CMV-seropositive. The CDR3 runs from the conserved cysteine through the conserved F or W. The D gene is left open where the match is weak. Clone size is not always given. Where it is, it says once, few, many or a class for expanded clones.

TRBV9	TRBJ2-1	-	-	CASSPRLDYNEQFF	TGTGCCAGCAGCCCCCGACTAGACTACAATGAGCAGTTCTTC
TRBV30	TRBJ1-6	-	few	CAVDGGYNSPLHF	TGTGCCGTAGACGGGGGCTATAATTCACCCCTCCACTTT
TRBV4-3	TRBJ1-1	-	-	CASSQTRVGTEAFF	TGCGCCAGCAGCCAGACCAGGGTTGGCACTGAAGCTTTCTTT
TRBV14	TRBJ2-5	-	-	CASSQAYQETQYF	TGTGCCAGCAGCCAAGCGTACCAAGAGACCCAGTACTTC
TRBV4-2	TRBJ2-3	TRBD2	once	CASRRGGAETDTQYF	TGTGCCAGCAGGCGCGGGGGGGCAGAGACAGATACGCAGTATTTT
TRBV29-1	TRBJ2-7	-	-	CSVSLSYEQYF	TGCAGCGTTTCCTTGTCCTACGAGCAGTACTTC
TRBV18	TRBJ1-1	-	-	CASSPRGDSEAFF	TGTGCCAGCTCACCCCGCGGAGACAGCGAAGCTTTCTTT
TRBV7-2	TRBJ1-1	-	-	CASSPQQGSFGAFF	TGTGCCAGCAGCCCCCAACAGGGTTCCTTTGGAGCTTTCTTT
TRBV28	TRBJ1-5	TRBD1	-	CVAGRQGAHQPQHF	TGTGTCGCTGGGCGACAGGGCGCTCATCAGCCCCAGCATTTT
TRBV7-9	TRBJ2-1	TRBD2	-	CASSFRELAGGQFF	TGTGCCAGCAGCTTCCGTGAACTAGCGGGGGGTCAGTTCTTC
TRBV2	TRBJ1-1	-	-	CASSERQLAFF	TGTGCCAGCAGTGAGAGGCAACTCGCTTTCTTT
TRBV5-4	TRBJ2-3	-	-	CASSAPLDRVDTQYF	TGTGCCAGCAGCGCACCCCTAGATCGGGTGGATACGCAGTATTTT
TRBV28	TRBJ1-4	-	-	CAILDSPNEKLFF	TGTGCCATCCTGGACAGCCCTAATGAAAAACTGTTTTTT
TRBV7-2	TRBJ1-1	-	-	CASSFGQTEAFF	TGTGCCAGCAGCTTTGGACAGACAGAAGCTTTCTTT
TRBV27	TRBJ1-4	TRBD1	-	CASSNTGGPNEKLFF	TGTGCCAGCAGTAACACAGGGGGCCCTAATGAAAAACTGTTTTTT
TRBV11-2	TRBJ1-1	-	-	CASSLVSEQGNTEAFF	TGTGCCAGCAGCTTAGTCTCAGAACAGGGGAACACTGAAGCTTTCTTT
TRBV27	TRBJ2-7	-	few	CASSFGNEQYF	TGTGCCAGCAGTTTCGGGAACGAGCAGTACTTC
TRBV29-1	TRBJ2-7	TRBD1	-	CSATGVFYEQYF	TGCAGCGCAACAGGGGTTTTCTACGAGCAGTACTTC
TRBV9	TRBJ1-1	-	-	CASSVGQAANTEAFF	TGTGCCAGCAGCGTAGGTCAGGCCGCCAACACTGAAGCTTTCTTT
TRBV11-2	TRBJ2-7	-	-	CASSPRLDTTYEQYF	TGTGCCAGCAGCCCCAGACTGGATACCACCTACGAGCAGTACTTC